These 22 T cell receptor beta chains came from one sample sequenced in a study of T-cell memory formation after mild COVID-19. TCRdb used MiXCR to reprocess the 5' RACE reads, holding one entry per CDR3 protein. The sample carries approximately 240,000 distinct CDR3 sequences, roughly 17% recorded once. The sample comprised PBMCs or a T cell subset sorted from them (not recorded which). Source of these receptors: a young man who had mild COVID-19 (a few samples of this study predate the infection). Cell type and time point are not known.

There are many counts of this clonotype. J is TRBJ2-1 and V is TRBV5-5; D may be TRBD2 (7 bases). V dropped 3 bases and J dropped 8 bases, with 21 bases sitting between them. CDR3 length: 16 residues. Per germline, CDR1 SGHKS and CDR2 YYEKEE (reference sequence). The DNA for the CDR3 is TGTGCCAGCAGCTCCGGTCTGGGGGGGCATATCGATGAGCAGTTCTTC. It translates to CASSSGLGGHIDEQFF.

The gene calls are TRBV11-1 and TRBJ1-6; 9 nucleotides align to TRBD1. The CDR3 covers 13 residues. The germline CDR1 and CDR2 sequences are SGHAT and FQDESV (reference sequence). The V segment lost 4 bases and the J segment 10 bases; nucleotides outside the gene matches: 2. The CDR3 nucleotides read TGTGCCAGCAGCTGGACAGGGGACTCACCCCTCCACTTT. It translates to CASSWTGDSPLHF.

This chain links TRBV7-2 with TRBJ1-1; D is unresolved. Trimming took off 1 base at V and 4 bases at J, with 4 bases between the two ends. Germline V lookup: CDR1 SGHTA, CDR2 FQGNSA. This CDR3 region has 12 residues. The CDR3 region is CASSLVPTEAFF. The CDR3, as DNA: TGTGCCAGCAGCTTAGTTCCCACTGAAGCTTTCTTT.

In this sample, this clonotype turned up a few times. The J gene is TRBJ2-3, the V gene TRBV3-1; D is ambiguous. Trimming took 3 bases from V and 5 from J, leaving 18 bases between them. Per germline, CDR1 LGHDT and CDR2 YNNKEL (reference sequence). The CDR3 covers 16 residues. CDR3 amino acids: CASSHRIGPEVDTQYF. The CDR3 nucleotides are TGTGCCAGCAGCCATCGAATAGGCCCCGAGGTAGATACGCAGTATTTT.

The chain links TRBV6-7 to TRBJ2-7; D gene unclear. TRBV6-7 is flagged as an ORF with uncertain function. The CDR3 length is 13 residues. The V and J ends lost 2 bases and 2 bases respectively, with 7 bases between them. The CDR3 DNA sequence: TGTGCCAGCAGTTACGAAAGGACCTACGAGCAGTACTTC. Amino acids: CASSYERTYEQYF.

The CDR3, as DNA: TGTGCCAGCTCATCCCGACAGGGGGCACAGAACACTGAAGCTTTCTTT. Amino acids: CASSSRQGAQNTEAFF. V and J are TRBV18 and TRBJ1-1, with 10 bases fitting TRBD1. The germline gives CDR1 KGHSH, CDR2 LQKENI. The CDR3 has 16 residues. The junction had 7 bases not matched to a gene; V was cut back by 5 bases and J by 1 base.

The V and J genes are TRBV4-3 and TRBJ1-4; 9 bases fit TRBD1. The CDR3 consists of 17 residues. Looked up from germline, CDR1 is LGHNA and CDR2 is YSLEER. The V gene end was trimmed by 0 bases and the J gene end by 8 bases; junction bases not matched to a gene: 10. The CDR3 DNA reads TGCGCCAGCAGCCAAGATTTCTTGGGACAGGGAAAAGAAAAACTGTTTTTT. Encoded protein: CASSQDFLGQGKEKLFF.

The sample holds many counts of this clonotype. The chain carries TRBV20-1 and TRBJ2-3, with D possibly matching TRBD2 (5 bases). V was cut by 4 bases and J by 5 bases, with 16 bases left in between. The CDR3 loop spans 14 amino acids. Looked up from germline, CDR1 is DFQATT and CDR2 is SNEGSKA (reference sequence). The DNA of the CDR3 is TGCAGTGCTACCTCGACCAGCCGGGGAGATACGCAGTATTTT. It codes for CSATSTSRGDTQYF.

This clonotype occurred many times. Here the CDR3 DNA reads TGTGCCAGCACCCTTGGGACAGGTCGAACAGATACGCAGTATTTT. Residues: CASTLGTGRTDTQYF. The chain employs TRBV28 and TRBJ2-3, with TRBD1 matching 8 bases. The CDR3 has 15 residues. Trimming removed 7 bases from V and 3 bases from J; junction bases left unmatched: 9. Germline V gene lookup returns CDR1 MDHEN and CDR2 SYDVKM.

The chain recombines TRBV20-1 with TRBJ1-1, with D possibly being TRBD1 (5 bases). The CDR3 extends over 14 amino acids. Deletions cut 6 bases from V and 1 base from J, with 15 bases between. Germline assignment: CDR1 DFQATT and CDR2 SNEGSKA (reference sequence). CDR3 region: CSAGTSAGNTEAFF. The DNA for the CDR3 is TGCAGTGCCGGGACCTCCGCCGGGAACACTGAAGCTTTCTTT.

The table lists this clonotype with a few counts. V and J are TRBV19 and TRBJ1-6; D remains unclear. This CDR3 has 13 residues. The V gene's germline CDR1 is LNHDA and CDR2 SQIVND (reference sequence). The V end lost 3 bases, the J end lost 6 bases, and 6 bases lay between the germline ends. The CDR3 sequence is CASSILANSPLHF. CDR3 sequence (DNA): TGTGCCAGTAGTATTTTGGCTAATTCACCCCTCCACTTT.

The chain carries TRBV6-5 and TRBJ1-2; 9 nucleotides match TRBD1. Trimming took 6 bases from V and 8 from J; bases not matched to a gene: 7. In germline, CDR1 is MNHEY, CDR2 SVGAGI. The CDR3 contains 13 residues. CDR3: CASRTGGRKGYTF. The CDR3, as DNA: TGTGCCAGCAGAACAGGGGGCAGGAAAGGCTACACCTTC.

The V gene is TRBV9, the J gene TRBJ2-1; 7 nucleotides line up with TRBD2. CDR3 length: 15 amino acids. Trimming cost V 1 base and J 7 bases; bases outside gene matches: 8. Per germline, CDR1 SGDLS and CDR2 YYNGEE. The CDR3 sequence: CASSVPSPGGNEQFF. DNA of the CDR3: TGTGCCAGCAGCGTACCCTCCCCCGGGGGGAATGAGCAGTTCTTC.

V gene TRBV7-8 combines with J gene TRBJ2-7; D unclear. Per the germline V gene, CDR1 is SGHVS and CDR2 is FQNEAQ. The CDR3 length is 15 residues. Trimming cost V 3 bases and J 4 bases, with 16 bases left between them. CDR3 nucleotide sequence: TGTGCCAGCAGCTTCGGCGGCGTCGCCCGGTACGAGCAGTACGTC. Translation gives CASSFGGVARYEQYV.

The chain joins TRBV5-1 to TRBJ2-5; no clear D. The CDR3 spans 13 residues. Germline V gene lookup returns CDR1 SGHRS and CDR2 YFSETQ. V shed 2 bases and J shed 5 bases, with 10 bases lying between them. This CDR3 is CASSFTVEETQYF. The CDR3 nucleotides are TGCGCCAGCAGCTTTACAGTCGAGGAGACCCAGTACTTC.

The chain has TRBV12-3 or TRBV12-4 and TRBJ1-5, with 7 bases lining up with TRBD1. CDR3 length: 16 amino acids. With V trimmed by 5 bases and J by 6 bases, 13 bases remained unmatched. In DNA form, the CDR3 reads TGTGCCAGCAGTGGGACAGCTCTCGCAGTCACTCAGCCCCAGCATTTT. Encoded protein: CASSGTALAVTQPQHF.

This clonotype appeared many times. The chain couples TRBV20-1 to TRBJ1-5; D may be TRBD1 (5 bases). CDR1 DFQATT and CDR2 SNEGSKA come from the germline V gene (reference sequence). The CDR3 covers 14 residues. V lost 6 bases and J 2 bases, leaving 14 bases between the germline ends. The CDR3 bases are TGCAGTGCCCTACTAGGAGGGGGCAATCAGCCCCAGCATTTT. As protein: CSALLGGGNQPQHF.

The chain couples TRBV7-2 to TRBJ1-3, with no clear D. CDR3 size: 12 residues. Trimming cost V 6 bases and J 4 bases, with 7 bases left between them. The germline gives CDR1 SGHTA, CDR2 FQGNSA. The CDR3 sequence is CASSTTGNTIYF. CDR3 sequence (DNA): TGTGCCAGCAGTACCACAGGAAACACCATATATTTT.

This clonotype was counted at least ten times. The rearrangement joins TRBV4-2 to TRBJ1-6, with D maybe TRBD1 (5 bases). Germline assignment: CDR1 LGHNA and CDR2 YNFKEQ. The CDR3 consists of 15 residues. V was shortened by 3 bases and J by 4 bases, with 10 bases between the two germline ends. The CDR3 reads CASSHTSGYNSPLHF. CDR3 bases: TGTGCCAGCAGCCACACCTCAGGGTATAATTCACCCCTCCACTTT.

The CDR3 reads CASSSQPGELFF. CDR3 sequence (DNA): TGTGCCAGCAGCTCCCAGCCCGGGGAGCTGTTTTTT. The chain joins TRBV5-4 to TRBJ2-2; D ambiguous. V dropped 3 bases and J dropped 6 bases, with 6 bases sitting between them. Germline lookup yields CDR1 SGHNT and CDR2 YYREEE (reference sequence). The CDR3 is 12 amino acids.

The rearrangement links TRBV12-3 or TRBV12-4 to TRBJ2-3, with 8 bases that match TRBD2. The CDR3 has 18 amino acids. Trimming removed 5 bases from V and 4 bases from J; junction bases left unmatched: 17. The CDR3 spells CASSEYSRGLVVSDTQYF. Here the CDR3 DNA reads TGTGCCAGCAGTGAGTACTCAAGGGGACTAGTGGTCTCAGATACGCAGTATTTT.

The chain couples TRBV6-5 to TRBJ1-1, with a weak D call TRBD1 (5 bases). The V end was cut by 8 bases, the J end by 0 bases, with 13 bases between. The germline V gene encodes CDR1 MNHEY and CDR2 SVGAGI. The CDR3 is made up of 14 amino acids. CDR3 sequence: CASGGAPLNTEAFF. CDR3 DNA: TGTGCCAGCGGTGGGGCCCCCTTGAACACTGAAGCTTTCTTT.